What follows are 8 T cell receptor beta chains derived from one specimen sequenced in a study of blood T cell repertoires in COVID-19 (dated by TCRdb to 2020 to 2022). Library generation was performed with the immunoSEQ multiplex PCR assay. This is the immuneACCESS table as TCRdb keeps it, with only in-frame sequences that have V and J called. A part of the clones is gone; compared with another copy, unresolved V genes explain less than half, and the rest is unexplained. The sample records 100,000 to 150,000 clones, 80% to 85% of which are singletons. The biggest ten clones account for under 15% of the sample. The sample taken for sequencing was peripheral blood. These receptor sequences come from a woman in her 30s who had recovered from COVID-19.

This sequence joins TRBV14 and TRBJ2-3; no reliable D call. V shed 4 bases and J shed 2 bases, with 7 bases lying between them. Per germline, CDR1 SGHDN and CDR2 FVKESK. The CDR3 is 13 residues long. Written as DNA, the CDR3 is TGTGCCAGCAGCCCGGCGGACACAGATACGCAGTATTTT. Translation gives CASSPADTDTQYF.

The rearrangement links TRBV4-2 to TRBJ2-4, with TRBD2 matching over 12 bases. The length of the CDR3 is 20 residues. Losses at the gene ends were 0 bases for V and 0 bases for J; bases not matched to a gene: 9. The germline CDR1 and CDR2 sequences are LGHNA and YNFKEQ. The CDR3 DNA reads TGTGCCAGCAGCCAAGATTCGGCTAGCGGGAGGGCCCGAGCCAAAAACATTCAGTACTTC. Translation gives CASSQDSASGRARAKNIQYF.

The chain has TRBV11-2 and TRBJ2-7, with TRBD2 matching 8 bases. The CDR3 is made up of 15 amino acids. V lost 3 bases to trimming and J lost 2 bases; unmatched junction nucleotides: 6. In germline, CDR1 is SGHAT, CDR2 FQNNGV. The CDR3: CASSFSPAGAYEQYF. The CDR3 DNA is TGTGCCAGCAGCTTCTCCCCAGCGGGAGCCTACGAGCAGTACTTC. Full variable domain (rest looked up from reference TRBV11-2 and TRBJ2-7): EAGVAQSPRYKIIEKRQSVAFWCNPISGHATLYWYQQILGQGPKLLIQFQNNGVVDDSQLPKDRFSAERLKGVDSTLKIQPAKLEDSAVYLCASSFSPAGAYEQYFGPGTRLTVT.

The chain couples TRBV18 to TRBJ2-7; 7 positions match TRBD1. There are 13 residues in the CDR3. Trimming cost V 4 bases and J 0 bases; bases outside gene matches: 0. Germline V gene lookup returns CDR1 KGHSH and CDR2 LQKENI. In DNA, the CDR3 is TGTGCCAGCTCACGGGACAGCTCCTACGAGCAGTACTTC. It codes for CASSRDSSYEQYF.

The sample holds one count of this clone. CDR3 amino acids: CASSPRESSYNEQFF. As DNA, the CDR3 is TGTGCCAGCAGCCCGCGGGAGTCCTCCTACAATGAGCAGTTCTTC. The chain links TRBV13 to TRBJ2-1; the match to TRBD2 covers 7 bases. The V gene's germline CDR1 is PRHDT and CDR2 FYEKMQ (reference sequence). With V trimmed by 5 bases and J by 0 bases, 4 bases remained unmatched. CDR3 size: 15 residues.

The V and J genes are TRBV7-9 and TRBJ1-2; 7 nucleotides align to TRBD1. The CDR3 runs to 14 residues. Germline-derived CDR1 and CDR2 are SEHNR and FQNEAQ (reference sequence). The V gene end was trimmed by 10 bases and the J gene end by 5 bases; junction bases not matched to a gene: 13. CDR3 nucleotides: TGTGCCACCAGACCTGCCGGGACAGCATATGGCTACACCTTC. Encoded protein: CATRPAGTAYGYTF. Using reference TRBV7-9 and TRBJ1-2 for the parts outside the CDR3, the full variable domain is DTGVSQNPRHKITKRGQNVTFRCDPISEHNRLYWYRQTLGQGPEFLTYFQNEAQLEKSRLLSDRFSAERPKGSFSTLEIQRTEQGDSAMYLCATRPAGTAYGYTFGSGTRLTVV.

V gene TRBV2 combines with J gene TRBJ2-2; 9 nucleotides line up with TRBD1. The CDR3 contains 15 residues. Trimming removed 6 bases from V and 3 bases from J; junction bases left unmatched: 5. CDR1 SNHLY and CDR2 FYNNEI come from the germline V gene. The CDR3 protein is CASRDTGGDTGELFF. The CDR3 DNA reads as TGTGCCAGCAGGGATACAGGGGGCGACACCGGGGAGCTGTTTTTT.

The rearrangement uses TRBV3-1 (or the pseudogene TRBV3-2) and TRBJ1-2, with unresolved D. Trimming took 0 bases from V and 2 from J, leaving 10 bases between them. The germline V gene encodes CDR1 LGHDT and CDR2 YNNKEL (reference sequence). The CDR3 covers 15 residues. The CDR3 sequence: CASSQDASGNYGYTF. CDR3 DNA: TGTGCCAGCAGCCAAGATGCATCCGGGAACTATGGCTACACCTTC.